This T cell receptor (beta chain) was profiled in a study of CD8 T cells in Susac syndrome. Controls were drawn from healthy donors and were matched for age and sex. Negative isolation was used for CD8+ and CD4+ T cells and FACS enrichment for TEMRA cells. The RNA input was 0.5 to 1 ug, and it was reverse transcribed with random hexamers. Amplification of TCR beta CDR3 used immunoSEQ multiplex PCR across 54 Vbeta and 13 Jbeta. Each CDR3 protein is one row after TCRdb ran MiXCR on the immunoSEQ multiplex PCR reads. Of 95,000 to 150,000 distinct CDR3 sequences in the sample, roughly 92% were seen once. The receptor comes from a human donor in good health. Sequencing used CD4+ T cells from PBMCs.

The CDR3 protein is CASSPGDSVYGYTF. As DNA, the CDR3 is TGCGCCAGCAGCCCCGGGGACAGCGTCTATGGCTACACCTTC. The V call is TRBV5-1, the J call TRBJ1-2; 7 bases align to TRBD1. The CDR3 runs to 14 residues. Germline V gene lookup returns CDR1 SGHRS and CDR2 YFSETQ. Trimming cost V 4 bases and J 4 bases; bases outside gene matches: 7. Filled out from reference TRBV5-1 and TRBJ1-2, the complete variable domain reads KAGVTQTPRYLIKTRGQQVTLSCSPISGHRSVSWYQQTPGQGLQFLFEYFSETQRNKGNFPGRFSGRQFSNSRSEMNVSTLELGDSALYLCASSPGDSVYGYTFGSGTRLTVV.